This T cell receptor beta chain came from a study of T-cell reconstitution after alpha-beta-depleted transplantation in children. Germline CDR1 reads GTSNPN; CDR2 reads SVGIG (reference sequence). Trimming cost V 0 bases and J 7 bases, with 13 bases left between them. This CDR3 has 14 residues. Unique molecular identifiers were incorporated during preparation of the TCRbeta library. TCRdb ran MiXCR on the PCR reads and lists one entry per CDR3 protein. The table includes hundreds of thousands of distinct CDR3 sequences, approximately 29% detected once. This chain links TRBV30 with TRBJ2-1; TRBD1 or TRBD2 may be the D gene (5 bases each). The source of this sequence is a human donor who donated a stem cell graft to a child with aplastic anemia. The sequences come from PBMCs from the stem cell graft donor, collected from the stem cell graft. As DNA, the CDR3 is TGTGCCTGGAGTGTAGGGGACGCCAGGAATGAGCAGTTCTTC. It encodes CAWSVGDARNEQFF. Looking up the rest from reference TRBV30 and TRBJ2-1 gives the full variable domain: SQTIHQWPATLVQPVGSPLSLECTVEGTSNPNLYWYRQAAGRGLQLLFYSVGIGQISSEVPQNLSASRPQDRQFILSSKKLLLSDSGFYLCAWSVGDARNEQFFGPGTRLTVL.